This TCR beta chain was profiled in a study of T cells in Graves' hyperthyroidism and ophthalmopathy. For the study at large: Peripheral blood was drawn at first diagnosis, prior to all treatment. Findings of the study overall: Expanded thyroid clonotypes (above 0.001) were mostly also found in blood.

At least ten counts were recorded for this clonotype. Its cognate antigen is unknown. TCR beta CDR3 region amplification was performed from RNA transcripts. HTBI primers were used for first-round RT-PCR of the TCR CDR3. From the multiplex PCR reads, TCRdb called clonotypes with MiXCR, one entry per CDR3 protein. The top ten hold 33% of the sample, which has 300,000 or so distinct CDR3 sequences, 16% seen once. Lactation, pregnancy, other autoimmune disease or uncontrolled infection led to exclusion of patients. The PBMCs studied were ones that came from 8.5 to 10 ml fresh peripheral blood. Material: blood. The TCR sequence derives from a man aged 30 to 39 with Graves' hyperthyroidism.

This CDR3 is CATVDRDTYEQYF. The CDR3 coding sequence is TGTGCCACCGTTGACAGGGACACCTACGAGCAGTACTTC. This rearrangement joins TRBV6-1 to TRBJ2-7, with 7 bases aligning to TRBD1. V lost 10 bases, J lost 2 bases, and 8 bases stayed unmatched. Germline V gene lookup returns CDR1 MNHNS and CDR2 SASEGT. The CDR3 runs to 13 residues.